This paragraph covers one T cell receptor (beta chain) sequence. Its antigen is still unknown. The sample comes from a study of blood T cells in healthy people across ages. CDR3 size: 16 residues. Germline V gives CDR1 MNHEY, CDR2 SVGAGI. V lost 4 bases, J lost 1 base, and 9 bases stayed unmatched. Overall study findings and caveats: Estimates of total diversity, which came from one million sequenced T cells, were considered to be underestimates.

Combining a sample-barcoded 5' primer with a J-beta primer mix, a second PCR ran for 7 to 11 cycles. TCRdb re-called the 5' RACE reads with MiXCR, one entry per CDR3 protein. The table includes some 900,000 distinct CDR3 sequences, roughly 52% detected once. What was sequenced was blood. This clonotype was sampled from a man in his thirties or forties in good health. The rearrangement links TRBV6-5 to TRBJ1-2; 7 bases are a match to TRBD1. The CDR3 DNA reads TGTGCCAGCAGTTCGGGACAGTCGACTGTTAACTATGGCTACACCTTC. The encoded protein is CASSSGQSTVNYGYTF.